This entry features one T cell receptor (beta chain) sequence. What antigen it recognizes has not been identified. Base-call qualities are not available, and no considerably larger clone is one nucleotide away. The goal of deep resolution MiSeq sequencing was a depth between 1 in 1 million and 1 in 200,000 T cells, and coverage averaged 10x per clonotype. The immunoSEQ hsTCRB Kit was used to generate TCR beta libraries. In the original analysis: ImmunoSEQ Data Assistant and ImmunoSEQ Analyzer were used for data analysis, and V, D and J genes were assigned according to IMGT definitions. Clonality, which ranges from 0 to 1, was calculated by subtracting the normalized Shannon entropy of productive rearrangement frequencies from one. Only overrepresented clonotypes making up at least 0.05% of each patient's repertoire were included in the public clonotype analysis. Repertoires from about a dozen age-matched healthy donors in immuneACCESS were used as clonality controls. Entries here come from immuneACCESS through TCRdb and include only in-frame sequences with V and J called. Some clones fail to appear in such tables; in the studies checked, an unresolved V gene covers under half of the shortfall, and the cause of the remainder is unknown. V, J and clone size derive from that table, while D and trimming were established from the DNA sequence. This sample comprises 200,000 to 250,000 clones, under 80% of them detected only once. The ten largest clones represent just over 15% of the sample.

The sample originates from a study of cytotoxic CD8 clonotypes in ibrutinib-treated CLL (dated by TCRdb to 2020 to 2022). Context from the whole study: In this cohort, some 16 patients were treatment-naive and approximately 10 were relapsed/refractory, while around 18 had unmutated IGHV. An average of approximately 260,000 productive templates and approximately 90,000 productive rearrangements was obtained per sample. Every remission and progressive disease sample was obtained while ibrutinib was still being received by the patients. Of the approximately 86 people in the trial, about two dozen had longitudinal samples available. Cryopreserved peripheral blood mononuclear cells were obtained prior to treatment, at the time of response, and at either disease progression or sustained remission. Partial responses were observed in about 24 patients and complete responses in 2; after a median follow-up of around 68 months, remission was maintained in approximately 14 patients and progression was observed in 12. The response samples were drawn at a median of approximately 12 months into treatment, with a range of roughly 6 to 40 months.

The time point label corresponds to: approximately 2 years on ibrutinib. Roughly 2 micrograms of genomic DNA were extracted from cryopreserved PBMCs for TCR beta library preparation. Longitudinal blood samples from CLL patients on ibrutinib monotherapy underwent high-throughput TCR beta sequencing. The patients were enrolled in a single-center, open-label phase 2 trial of ibrutinib monotherapy. The CDR3 contains 15 residues, cysteine and phenylalanine counted. Kept here is only the CDR3 DNA, which spans 45 bases and is read in frame from base 1. CDR1 and CDR2 (SGHTA, FQGNSA) derive from the germline V gene. Deletion took 1 base off V and 1 base off J, with a span of 10 bases between the germline ends. Beyond this particular receptor, the publication reports: Baseline clonality was found to be higher than that of age-matched healthy donors and was strongly correlated with circulating CD8+ T-cell counts. An increase in clonality was observed at ibrutinib response, with clonality remaining stable during sustained remission and falling back toward baseline at progression. Sustained-remission and progressing patients did not have matched sampling times, and lymph node repertoires were not examined. Public clonotypes were rare and either shrank or stayed stable during treatment, and the rise in clonality at ibrutinib response reflected expansion of private clonotypes.

The TCR originated in a human donor with chronic lymphocytic leukemia. This chain joins TRBV7-2 to TRBJ2-5, with no reliable assignment of the D segment. The material sequenced was PBMCs, taken after 24 months of ibrutinib treatment. Here is the DNA: TGTGCCAGCAGCTTAGTCCCGGATTTCCAAGAGACCCAGTACTTC. Its coded protein is CASSLVPDFQETQYF.